The 24 T cell receptor beta chains in this list originate from one sample, sequenced in a study of control samples from healthy donors and cancer patients. Clones were sequenced by immunoSEQ multiplex PCR, and TCRdb holds only the in-frame ones, with some missing. The sample has under 130,000 clones; about 80% are singletons. Sequencing was performed on blood. These receptors all come from a woman aged 50 to 60 in good health.

This chain joins TRBV3-1 (or the pseudogene TRBV3-2) and TRBJ2-4; no definite D call. The V gene lost 4 bases and the J gene lost 0 bases, with 13 bases spanning the gap. The CDR3 consists of 16 residues. Germline V lookup: CDR1 LGHDT, CDR2 YNNKEL (reference sequence). The CDR3 is CASSLSGDLAKNIQYF. Here the CDR3 DNA reads TGTGCCAGCAGCCTCTCTGGGGATTTAGCCAAAAACATTCAGTACTTC.

J is TRBJ1-5 and V is TRBV19; TRBD1 aligns across 10 bases. Germline trimming cut 5 bases from V and 4 bases from J; bases unmatched to any gene: 8. This CDR3 is built from 16 residues. Looked up from germline, CDR1 is LNHDA and CDR2 is SQIVND (reference sequence). In nucleotides, the CDR3 is TGTGCCAGTAGTCCCGGGACAGGGGCGGGTAATCAGCCCCAGCATTTT. This sequence encodes CASSPGTGAGNQPQHF.

CDR3 protein: CASTPPGGRETQYF. In nucleotides, the CDR3 is TGTGCCAGTACCCCACCAGGGGGTCGGGAGACCCAGTACTTC. This sequence joins TRBV19 and TRBJ2-5; 7 bases agree with TRBD1. The CDR3 consists of 14 residues. The germline V gene has CDR1 LNHDA and CDR2 SQIVND (reference sequence). V lost 7 bases and J lost 5; bases outside the gene matches: 10.

The chain is built from TRBV6-5 and TRBJ2-2, with D unresolved. This CDR3 has 14 amino acids. Trimming stripped 2 bases from V and 2 bases from J, with 6 bases between. The germline V gene encodes CDR1 MNHEY and CDR2 SVGAGI. As DNA, the CDR3 is TGTGCCAGCAGTTACGGGGTAAACACCGGGGAGCTGTTTTTT. This sequence encodes CASSYGVNTGELFF.

This chain connects TRBV7-6 to TRBJ2-1, with D possibly being TRBD1 (6 bases). Germline V gene data show CDR1 as SGHVS and CDR2 as FNYEAQ. The CDR3 is 13 residues long. V gave up 5 bases and J gave up 3 bases, with 8 bases separating them. CDR3 in DNA: TGTGCCAGCAGCCCAGGGGTCTACAATGAGCAGTTCTTC. This translates into CASSPGVYNEQFF.

The chain couples TRBV9 to TRBJ2-1; a weak D match, TRBD1 (6 bases). V was shortened by 4 bases and J by 7 bases, with 9 bases between the two germline ends. Per the germline V gene, CDR1 is SGDLS and CDR2 is YYNGEE. This CDR3 is 12 amino acids long. Here the CDR3 DNA reads TGTGCCAGCAGCATCCAGGGGAATGAGCAGTTCTTC. Its translation is CASSIQGNEQFF.

J is TRBJ2-1 and V is TRBV15; D gene unclear. The CDR3 loop spans 17 amino acids. Trimming left V 0 bases short and J 2 bases short, with 14 bases between. Germline V gene sequence: CDR1 LNHNV, CDR2 YYDKDF (reference sequence). CDR3 in DNA: TGTGCCACCAGCAGAGACAGATATACTTCCCCCTACAATGAGCAGTTCTTC. It yields the protein CATSRDRYTSPYNEQFF. Full variable domain (outside the CDR3, taken from reference TRBV15 and TRBJ2-1): DAMVIQNPRYQVTQFGKPVTLSCSQTLNHNVMYWYQQKSSQAPKLLFHYYDKDFNNEADTPDNFQSRRPNTSFCFLDIRSPGLGDTAMYLCATSRDRYTSPYNEQFFGPGTRLTVL.

J is TRBJ2-1 and V is TRBV5-4; 9 nucleotides line up with TRBD2. Germline V gene data show CDR1 as SGHNT and CDR2 as YYREEE (reference sequence). The junction had 20 bases not matched to a gene; V was cut back by 2 bases and J by 8 bases. The CDR3 covers 19 residues. The CDR3 sequence: CASSLGFVEWASGVYEQFF. The DNA for the CDR3 is TGTGCCAGCAGCTTAGGGTTCGTTGAGTGGGCTAGCGGGGTATATGAGCAGTTCTTC. The full variable domain, its missing parts supplied by reference TRBV5-4 and TRBJ2-1, is ETGVTQSPTHLIKTRGQQVTLRCSSQSGHNTVSWYQQALGQGPQFIFQYYREEENGRGNFPPRFSGLQFPNYSSELNVNALELDDSALYLCASSLGFVEWASGVYEQFFGPGTRLTVL.

This chain joins TRBV6-5 and TRBJ2-6; D uncertain. CDR1 and CDR2 from the germline V gene are MNHEY and SVGAGI. This CDR3 comprises 14 residues. V lost 0 bases, J lost 3 bases, and 3 bases lay in between. The DNA for the CDR3 is TGTGCCAGCAGTTACTCGTTTGGGGCCAACGTCCTGACTTTC. Translation gives CASSYSFGANVLTF.

V usage is TRBV4-2 and J usage is TRBJ2-4; D perhaps matches TRBD2 (6 bases). This CDR3 spans 15 amino acids. CDR1 and CDR2 (germline): LGHNA, YNFKEQ. Trimming cost V 0 bases and J 6 bases, with 12 bases left between them. For the CDR3, the DNA is TGTGCCAGCAGCCAAGAATCCGGGAGCATAAACATTCAGTACTTC. It translates to CASSQESGSINIQYF.

The V call is TRBV12-3 or TRBV12-4, the J call TRBJ2-2; D remains ambiguous. V dropped 2 bases and J dropped 8 bases, with 9 bases sitting between them. The CDR3 loop spans 13 amino acids. The CDR3, as DNA: TGTGCCAGCAGTTTAAACTCCAATGGGGAGCTGTTTTTT. It encodes CASSLNSNGELFF.

Here the CDR3 reads CASSIDLRRFNEKLFF. Written as DNA, the CDR3 is TGTGCCAGTAGTATAGATCTTCGACGGTTTAATGAAAAACTGTTTTTT. The V call is TRBV19, the J call TRBJ1-4, with D uncertain. The CDR3 contains 16 residues. Per the germline V gene, CDR1 is LNHDA and CDR2 is SQIVND (reference sequence). Deletions cut 0 bases from V and 4 bases from J, with 12 bases between. The full variable domain, with the rest looked up from reference TRBV19 and TRBJ1-4, is DGGITQSPKYLFRKEGQNVTLSCEQNLNHDAMYWYRQDPGQGLRLIYYSQIVNDFQKGDIAEGYSVSREKKESFPLTVTSAQKNPTAFYLCASSIDLRRFNEKLFFGSGTQLSVL.

This clone occurred once. This chain uses TRBV15 with TRBJ2-7, with a possible D match to TRBD2 (5 bases). Deletions cut 0 bases from V and 7 bases from J, with 13 bases between. The germline V gene encodes CDR1 LNHNV and CDR2 YYDKDF (reference sequence). There are 14 residues in the CDR3. In nucleotides, the CDR3 is TGTGCCACCAGCAGAGAACGGGCCGGGATTGAGCAGTACTTC. This sequence encodes CATSRERAGIEQYF.

This clone was seen a few times. The rearrangement joins TRBV30 to TRBJ2-2, with TRBD2 matching over 8 bases. Trimming removed 4 bases from V and 2 bases from J; junction bases left unmatched: 6. The CDR3 spans 15 residues. From germline, CDR1 is GTSNPN and CDR2 SVGIG (reference sequence). CDR3 residues: CAWKELAENTGELFF. CDR3 sequence (DNA): TGTGCCTGGAAGGAACTAGCGGAAAACACCGGGGAGCTGTTTTTT.

This chain joins TRBV13 and TRBJ1-2; unclear D gene. CDR1 is PRHDT and CDR2 is FYEKMQ in the germline V gene (reference sequence). Trimming left V 5 bases short and J 9 bases short, with 22 bases between. This CDR3 region has 15 residues. CDR3 DNA sequence: TGTGCCAGCAGCAAAAGCGGACTGGAATTTCACCGCTACACCTTC. Protein sequence: CASSKSGLEFHRYTF.

The J gene is TRBJ2-7, the V gene TRBV5-5, with TRBD1 matching 9 bases. The CDR3 length is 15 residues. Germline V gene sequence: CDR1 SGHKS, CDR2 YYEKEE (reference sequence). With 0 bases clipped from V and 6 bases from J, the junction kept 7 bases outside the gene matches. Here the CDR3 DNA reads TGTGCCAGCAGCTTGGTACAGGGGGCTATCGCCGAGCAGTACTTC. Protein: CASSLVQGAIAEQYF.

This chain connects TRBV7-8 to TRBJ1-1, with no clear D. The CDR3 length is 15 residues. From germline, CDR1 is SGHVS and CDR2 FQNEAQ. The germline V and J ends were trimmed by 1 base and 0 bases, with 9 bases remaining between them. The CDR3 here is CASSLDSTMNTEAFF. DNA of the CDR3: TGTGCCAGCAGCTTAGACAGTACCATGAACACTGAAGCTTTCTTT.

The V call is TRBV10-3, the J call TRBJ1-3; no definite D call. V was pared by 10 bases and J by 1 base, with 11 bases between. CDR3 length: 13 amino acids. Germline lookup yields CDR1 ENHRY and CDR2 SYGVKD. The CDR3 DNA reads TGTGCCACCCGCGGTCCTTCTGGAAACACCATATATTTT. As protein: CATRGPSGNTIYF.

J is TRBJ1-4 and V is TRBV7-2; 9 nucleotides align to TRBD1. With V trimmed by 5 bases and J by 7 bases, 8 bases remained unmatched. This CDR3 is 15 amino acids long. Germline CDR1 and CDR2: SGHTA and FQGNSA. The CDR3 DNA reads as TGTGCCAGCAGCCTTAACAGGGGGCGCGGTGAAAAACTGTTTTTT. As protein: CASSLNRGRGEKLFF.

This rearrangement joins TRBV11-2 to TRBJ1-2; no definite D call. V dropped 4 bases and J dropped 4 bases, with 7 bases sitting between them. The CDR3 has 12 residues. Germline CDR1 reads SGHAT; CDR2 reads FQNNGV. The CDR3 loop reads CASSSQRYGYTF. Here the CDR3 DNA reads TGTGCCAGCAGCTCCCAGCGCTATGGCTACACCTTC.

The chain couples TRBV30 to TRBJ1-4; D gene ambiguous. From germline, CDR1 is GTSNPN and CDR2 SVGIG (reference sequence). The CDR3 length is 12 residues. The chain's CDR3 is CADGGINEKLFF. CDR3 DNA: TGTGCGGATGGCGGTATTAATGAAAAACTGTTTTTT. Based on the CDR3 plus reference TRBV30 and TRBJ1-4, the full variable domain is SQTIHQWPATLVQPVGSPLSLECTVEGTSNPNLYWYRQAAGRGLQLLFYSVGIGQISSEVPQNLSASRPQDRQFILSSKKLLLSDSGFYLCADGGINEKLFFGSGTQLSVL.

The chain carries TRBV11-3 and TRBJ2-1, with 11 bases aligning to TRBD2. There are 15 residues in the CDR3. CDR1 is SGHNT and CDR2 is YENEEA in the germline V gene. V lost 4 bases to trimming and J lost 7 bases; unmatched junction nucleotides: 6. The CDR3: CASSSLAGGLNEQFF. The CDR3 DNA follows: TGTGCCAGCAGCTCTTTAGCGGGAGGGCTAAATGAGCAGTTCTTC.

This clone was recorded a few times. The chain carries TRBV28 and TRBJ2-7; D may be TRBD2 (6 bases). CDR1 and CDR2 (germline): MDHEN, SYDVKM. This CDR3 contains 16 residues. Trimming removed 4 bases at V and 0 bases at J, with 16 bases between. For the CDR3, the DNA is TGTGCCAGCAGTTCTGCCGGGACTTCAAGCTCCTACGAGCAGTACTTC. Protein product: CASSSAGTSSSYEQYF.

The chain carries TRBV5-8 and TRBJ1-2; TRBD1 aligns across 12 bases. CDR1 is SGHTS, CDR2 YDEGEE, per germline. This CDR3 is 17 amino acids long. Trimming took 4 bases from V and 6 from J; bases not matched to a gene: 13. CDR3 protein: CASSTGTGQGAIDGYTF. In DNA, the CDR3 is TGTGCCAGCAGCACCGGAACGGGACAGGGGGCGATCGATGGCTACACCTTC.